This TCR beta chain was recorded in a study of T cells in Graves' hyperthyroidism and ophthalmopathy. When ophthalmopathy did not progress within 18 months, Graves' hyperthyroidism was considered stable. It was RNA transcripts that yielded the amplified TCR beta CDR3 regions. The TCR CDR3 was amplified in a first-round RT-PCR using the HTBI primer set. TCRdb passed the multiplex PCR reads through MiXCR, listing each CDR3 protein once. The sample holds about 520,000 distinct CDR3 sequences, less than 25% seen once. Germline V CDR1 and CDR2: SGHTA, FQGTGA. V dropped 3 bases and J dropped 0 bases, with 15 bases sitting between them. The CDR3 is made up of 17 amino acids.

The TCR sequence derives from a man in his late teens or twenties with Graves' hyperthyroidism. The rearrangement uses TRBV7-3 and TRBJ1-5; D remains ambiguous. The sample comprised blood. CDR3 amino acids: CASSFLLLEGSNQPQHF. CDR3 bases: TGTGCCAGCAGCTTTCTACTTTTGGAGGGTAGCAATCAGCCCCAGCATTTT.